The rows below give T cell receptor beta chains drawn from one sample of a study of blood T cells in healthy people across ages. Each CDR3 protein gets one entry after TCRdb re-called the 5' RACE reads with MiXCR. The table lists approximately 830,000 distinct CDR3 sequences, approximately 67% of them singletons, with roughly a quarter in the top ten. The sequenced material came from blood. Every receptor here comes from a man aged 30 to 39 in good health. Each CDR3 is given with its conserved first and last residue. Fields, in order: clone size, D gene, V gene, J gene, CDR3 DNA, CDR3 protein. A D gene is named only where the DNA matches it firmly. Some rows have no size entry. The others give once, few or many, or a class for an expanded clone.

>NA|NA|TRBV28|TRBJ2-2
TGTGCCAGCAGGACCGGCGGACACCTAAACACCGGGGAGCTGTTTTTT
CASRTGGHLNTGELFF
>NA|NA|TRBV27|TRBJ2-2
TGTGCCAGCAGTCCCCAGGTGGTTCGGAACACCGGGGAGCTGTTTTTT
CASSPQVVRNTGELFF
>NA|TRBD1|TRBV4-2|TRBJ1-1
TGTGCCAGCAGCCTGGGGACAGGGAAGAACACTGAAGCTTTCTTT
CASSLGTGKNTEAFF
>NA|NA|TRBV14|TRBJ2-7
TGTGCCAGCAGCCAAGGGACGTTCACCAATGAGCAGTACTTC
CASSQGTFTNEQYF
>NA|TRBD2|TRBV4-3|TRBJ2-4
TGCGCCAGCAGCCAAGAGCGGACTAGCGGGGGGGCCAACATTCAGTACTTC
CASSQERTSGGANIQYF
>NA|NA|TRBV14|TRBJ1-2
TGTGCCAGCAGCCAAGATCGGGCAGGGAAGCATGGCTACACCTTC
CASSQDRAGKHGYTF
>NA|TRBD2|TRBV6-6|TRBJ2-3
TGTGCCAGCAGTTATCCGGGACTAGCGGGGCCAAGAGATACGCAGTATTTT
CASSYPGLAGPRDTQYF
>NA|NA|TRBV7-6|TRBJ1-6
TGTGCCAGCAGCTCTATGGGCTCCTATAATTCACCCCTCCACTTT
CASSSMGSYNSPLHF
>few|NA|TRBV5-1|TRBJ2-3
TGCGCCAGCAGCACGAACTCCATGGCCGGCGCAGATACGCAGTATTTT
CASSTNSMAGADTQYF
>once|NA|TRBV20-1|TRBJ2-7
TGCAGTGCTAGATTTAGCAGGCAGGGAGTCTACGAGCAGTACTTC
CSARFSRQGVYEQYF
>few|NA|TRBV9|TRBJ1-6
TGTGCCAGCAGCGCCTCAGGGAGGCCATATAATTCACCCCTCCACTTT
CASSASGRPYNSPLHF
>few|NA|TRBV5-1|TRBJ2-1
TGCGCCAGCCTTGGGGACCCTAGCCCCACTTCCTACAATGAGCAGTTCTTC
CASLGDPSPTSYNEQFF
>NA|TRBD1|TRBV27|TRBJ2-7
TGTGCCAGCAGCCGCCCCCAGACAGGGCGGGACGAGCAGTACTTC
CASSRPQTGRDEQYF
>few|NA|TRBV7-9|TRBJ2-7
TGTGCCAGCAGCTTTCGGGTTAACGAGCAGTACTTC
CASSFRVNEQYF
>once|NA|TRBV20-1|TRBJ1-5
TGCAGTGCGGCAACAGGGAGTTATAGCAATCAGCCCCAGCATTTT
CSAATGSYSNQPQHF
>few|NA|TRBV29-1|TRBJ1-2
TGCAGCGTTCCAGGGTACAGCTATGGCTACACCTTC
CSVPGYSYGYTF
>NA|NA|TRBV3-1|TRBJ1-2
TGTGCCAGCAGCCAAGTAGTACGGGGGGACGACGTAAACTATGGCTACACCTTC
CASSQVVRGDDVNYGYTF
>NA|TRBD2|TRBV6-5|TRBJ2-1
TGTGCCAGCATTCAAGCGGGGGGTCGGAATGAGCAGTTCTTC
CASIQAGGRNEQFF
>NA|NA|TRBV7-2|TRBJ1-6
TGTGCCAGCAGCTTGTCGTTCTGGATCAGCCAGGGAGTTAATTCACCCCTCCACTTT
CASSLSFWISQGVNSPLHF
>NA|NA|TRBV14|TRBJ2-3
TGTGCCAGCAGCCAGTCGGCGGAAAAAAGCACAGATACGCAGTATTTT
CASSQSAEKSTDTQYF